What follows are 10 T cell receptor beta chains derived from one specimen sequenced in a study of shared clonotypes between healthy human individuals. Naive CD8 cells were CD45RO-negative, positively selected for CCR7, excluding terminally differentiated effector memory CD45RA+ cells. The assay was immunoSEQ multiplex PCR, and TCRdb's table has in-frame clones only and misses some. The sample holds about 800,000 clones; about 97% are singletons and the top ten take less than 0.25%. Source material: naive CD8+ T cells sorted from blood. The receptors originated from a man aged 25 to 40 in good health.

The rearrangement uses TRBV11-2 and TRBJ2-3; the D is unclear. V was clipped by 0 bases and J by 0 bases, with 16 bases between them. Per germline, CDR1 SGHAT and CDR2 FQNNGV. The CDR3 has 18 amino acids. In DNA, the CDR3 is TGTGCCAGCAGCTTAGATCCCCTAACCGGGCCCAGCACAGATACGCAGTATTTT. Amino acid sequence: CASSLDPLTGPSTDTQYF.

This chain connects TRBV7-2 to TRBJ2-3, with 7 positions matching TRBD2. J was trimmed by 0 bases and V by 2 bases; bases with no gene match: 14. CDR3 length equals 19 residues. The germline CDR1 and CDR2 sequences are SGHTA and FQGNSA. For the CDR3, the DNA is TGTGCCAGCAGCTTAAATCGGGCCCTCCTAGCGGAAAGCACAGATACGCAGTATTTT. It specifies CASSLNRALLAESTDTQYF. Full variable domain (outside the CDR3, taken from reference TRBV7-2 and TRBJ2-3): GAGVSQSPSNKVTEKGKDVELRCDPISGHTALYWYRQSLGQGLEFLIYFQGNSAPDKSGLPSDRFSAERTGGSVSTLTIQRTQQEDSAVYLCASSLNRALLAESTDTQYFGPGTRLTVL.

CDR3 sequence reads: CASRFIQGASFTEAFF. The CDR3 coding sequence is TGTGCCAGCAGATTTATCCAAGGGGCATCGTTCACTGAAGCTTTCTTT. The chain has TRBV28 and TRBJ1-1, with D perhaps matching TRBD1 (5 bases). V was pared by 6 bases and J by 4 bases, with 21 bases between. Germline CDR1 and CDR2: MDHEN and SYDVKM. CDR3 size: 16 residues.

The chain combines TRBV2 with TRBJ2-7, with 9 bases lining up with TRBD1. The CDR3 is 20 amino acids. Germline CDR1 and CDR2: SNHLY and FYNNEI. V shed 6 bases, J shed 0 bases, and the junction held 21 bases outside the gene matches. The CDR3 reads CASRKPGTGTHYRSSYEQYF. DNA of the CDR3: TGTGCCAGCAGGAAACCCGGGACAGGGACTCACTATAGGAGCTCCTACGAGCAGTACTTC.

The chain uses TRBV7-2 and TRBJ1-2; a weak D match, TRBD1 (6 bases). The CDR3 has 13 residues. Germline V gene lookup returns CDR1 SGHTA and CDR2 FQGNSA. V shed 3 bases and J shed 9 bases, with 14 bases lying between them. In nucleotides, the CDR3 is TGTGCCAGCAGCTTGGGCGGGACAAGGCGCTACACCTTC. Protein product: CASSLGGTRRYTF.

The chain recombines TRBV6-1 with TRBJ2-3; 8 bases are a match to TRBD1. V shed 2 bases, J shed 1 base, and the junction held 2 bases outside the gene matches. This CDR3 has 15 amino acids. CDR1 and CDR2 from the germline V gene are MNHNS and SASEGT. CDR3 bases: TGTGCCAGCAGTGAATTGACAGGGGGCACAGATACGCAGTATTTT. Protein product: CASSELTGGTDTQYF.

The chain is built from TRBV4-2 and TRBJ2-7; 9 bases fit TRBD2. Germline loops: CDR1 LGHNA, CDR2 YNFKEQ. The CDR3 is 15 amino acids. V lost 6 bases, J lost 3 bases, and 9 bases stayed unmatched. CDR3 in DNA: TGTGCCAGCAGAACTCTAGCGGGGAGCCTCTACGAGCAGTACTTC. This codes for CASRTLAGSLYEQYF.

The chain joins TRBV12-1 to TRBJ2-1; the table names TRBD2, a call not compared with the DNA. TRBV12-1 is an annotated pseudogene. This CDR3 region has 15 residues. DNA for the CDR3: TGTGCCAGCAGCAGGAGGACTAGCTGCAACAATGAGCAGTTCTTC. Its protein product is CASSRRTSCNNEQFF.

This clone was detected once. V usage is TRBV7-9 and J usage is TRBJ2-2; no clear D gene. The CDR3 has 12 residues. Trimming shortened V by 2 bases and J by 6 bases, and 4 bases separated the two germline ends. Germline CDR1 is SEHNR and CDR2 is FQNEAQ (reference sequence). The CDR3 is CASSLWSGELFF. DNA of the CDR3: TGTGCCAGCAGCTTATGGTCCGGGGAGCTGTTTTTT.

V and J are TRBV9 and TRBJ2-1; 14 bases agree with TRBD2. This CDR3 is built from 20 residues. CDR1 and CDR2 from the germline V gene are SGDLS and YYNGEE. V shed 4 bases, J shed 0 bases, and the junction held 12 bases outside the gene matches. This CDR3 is CASSRPGLAGVYSSYNEQFF. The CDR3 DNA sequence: TGTGCCAGCAGCCGTCCGGGACTAGCGGGAGTCTATAGCTCCTACAATGAGCAGTTCTTC.